Following are 21 T cell receptor beta chains from one sample sequenced in a study of beta chain features in type 1 diabetes. Of the isolated RNA, all was reverse transcribed, and so the sequenced material was expressed TCRB transcripts. The repertoire was sequenced with immunoSEQ multiplex PCR; TCRdb's copy has only in-frame clones and lacks some. The sample includes about 230,000 clones, 7.5% to 10% of them seen just once. The sample consisted of naive CD4+ T cells from blood. All receptors come from a woman younger than 30 in good health.

The chain carries TRBV5-1 and TRBJ1-1; tentative D call: TRBD1 (6 bases). Per germline, CDR1 SGHRS and CDR2 YFSETQ. The CDR3 is made up of 15 amino acids. Trimming took off 5 bases at V and 0 bases at J, with 14 bases between the two ends. CDR3 bases: TGCGCCAGCAGACCGGCAGGGGCAATGAACACTGAAGCTTTCTTT. Translated, it gives CASRPAGAMNTEAFF.

DNA for the CDR3: TGTGCCAGCATCAGACGGGCGCGGGAGACAACAGATACGCAGTATTTT. Amino acid sequence: CASIRRARETTDTQYF. V is TRBV9 and J is TRBJ2-3, with 7 positions matching TRBD2. The V gene end was trimmed by 6 bases and the J gene end by 3 bases; junction bases not matched to a gene: 13. CDR3 length equals 16 residues. The germline gives CDR1 SGDLS, CDR2 YYNGEE.

This clone was counted at least ten times. Here the CDR3 reads CATSRELRESTQYF. CDR3 DNA: TGTGCCACCAGCAGAGAGTTGCGGGAGTCGACCCAGTACTTC. The rearrangement uses TRBV15 and TRBJ2-5; 7 bases match TRBD2. The ends lost 0 bases at V and 7 bases at J; junction bases unmatched: 5. The germline V gene encodes CDR1 LNHNV and CDR2 YYDKDF (reference sequence). This CDR3 contains 14 residues.

This clone was detected a few times. The V and J genes are TRBV10-3 and TRBJ2-3; D uncertain. The V end was cut by 1 base, the J end by 4 bases, with 6 bases between. Germline V gene sequence: CDR1 ENHRY, CDR2 SYGVKD. This CDR3 spans 13 amino acids. The CDR3 here is CAISELDADTQYF. The CDR3 DNA reads as TGTGCCATCAGTGAGTTAGATGCAGATACGCAGTATTTT.

The chain joins TRBV7-2 to TRBJ1-5; 7 bases agree with TRBD1. The CDR3 extends over 15 amino acids. The germline V gene encodes CDR1 SGHTA and CDR2 FQGNSA. V dropped 5 bases and J dropped 0; count of bases not matched to a gene: 4. CDR3 nucleotide sequence: TGTGCCAGCAGCCTGGGACAGCTTAGCAATCAGCCCCAGCATTTT. Its translation: CASSLGQLSNQPQHF.

This clone was observed a few times. CDR3 residues: CASSFDRGTIVEQFF. CDR3 in DNA: TGCGCCAGCAGCTTCGACAGGGGGACCATAGTTGAGCAGTTCTTC. V is TRBV5-1 and J is TRBJ2-1; 9 bases map to TRBD1. Germline trimming cut 2 bases from V and 9 bases from J; bases unmatched to any gene: 9. There are 15 residues in the CDR3. Germline V CDR1 and CDR2: SGHRS, YFSETQ.

The table lists this clone with a few counts. V usage is TRBV7-6 and J usage is TRBJ2-7; 10 nucleotides agree with TRBD2. V was clipped by 5 bases and J by 2 bases; unmatched bases: 6. The CDR3 has 15 amino acids. CDR1 and CDR2 (germline): SGHVS, FNYEAQ. The CDR3 protein is CASSRTSGNPYEQYF. Written as DNA, the CDR3 is TGTGCCAGCAGCCGCACTAGCGGGAACCCCTACGAGCAGTACTTC. The complete variable domain, with remaining parts taken from reference TRBV7-6 and TRBJ2-7, reads GAGVSQSPRYKVTKRGQDVALRCDPISGHVSLYWYRQALGQGPEFLTYFNYEAQQDKSGLPNDRFSAERPEGSISTLTIQRTEQRDSAMYRCASSRTSGNPYEQYFGPGTRLTVT.

The chain recombines TRBV9 with TRBJ2-3; no clear D gene. CDR1 SGDLS and CDR2 YYNGEE come from the germline V gene. This CDR3 is built from 16 residues. The V and J ends lost 1 base and 0 bases respectively, with 12 bases between them. CDR3 amino acids: CASSVLVRASTDTQYF. CDR3 nucleotide sequence: TGTGCCAGCAGCGTACTGGTTAGAGCTAGCACAGATACGCAGTATTTT.

The chain has TRBV19 and TRBJ1-1; D ambiguous. The CDR3 spans 16 residues. The ends were cut back, 0 bases at V and 2 bases at J, with 13 bases in the middle. Germline V CDR1 and CDR2: LNHDA, SQIVND (reference sequence). The CDR3 DNA reads TGTGCCAGTAGTATAGATCTGGTGACACCTAACACTGAAGCTTTCTTT. It is translated as CASSIDLVTPNTEAFF.

This chain uses TRBV19 with TRBJ1-1, with 10 bases aligning to TRBD1. CDR3 length equals 13 residues. Trimming at V came to 4 bases and at J to 5 bases, leaving 1 base not matched to a gene. The germline CDR1 and CDR2 sequences are LNHDA and SQIVND (reference sequence). CDR3 region: CASSTDRGTEAFF. Written as DNA, the CDR3 is TGTGCCAGTAGTACGGACAGGGGGACTGAAGCTTTCTTT.

This clone occurred a few times. The chain uses TRBV5-1 and TRBJ1-1; tentative D call: TRBD1 (5 bases). From germline, CDR1 is SGHRS and CDR2 YFSETQ. The V and J ends lost 3 bases and 3 bases respectively, with 15 bases between them. The CDR3 extends over 15 amino acids. The chain's CDR3 is CASSSDRTGYTEAFF. The CDR3, as DNA: TGCGCCAGCAGCTCTGACAGAACCGGGTACACTGAAGCTTTCTTT.

The chain recombines TRBV6-5 with TRBJ2-7, with D perhaps TRBD1 (5 bases). The germline gives CDR1 MNHEY, CDR2 SVGAGI. V lost 6 bases to trimming and J lost 2 bases, with 14 bases between them. The CDR3 consists of 14 residues. The CDR3 nucleotides read TGTGCCAGCAGGACGGCCAGGGATGCCTACGAGCAGTACTTC. As protein: CASRTARDAYEQYF.

This clone was counted between two and nine times. The CDR3 DNA is TGTGCCAGCAGCGCATTAGCGGGAGGGCCCGACACGCAGTATTTT. Translated: CASSALAGGPDTQYF. The rearrangement uses TRBV11-2 and TRBJ2-3; 11 bases agree with TRBD2. V trimming: 5 bases; J trimming: 9 bases; junction bases outside the gene matches: 10. Germline V gives CDR1 SGHAT, CDR2 FQNNGV. The CDR3 has 15 residues.

J is TRBJ2-1 and V is TRBV11-2, with a possible D match to TRBD2 (6 bases). CDR3 size: 16 residues. The germline V gene encodes CDR1 SGHAT and CDR2 FQNNGV. The V end was cut by 2 bases, the J end by 0 bases, with 11 bases between. In DNA form, the CDR3 reads TGTGCCAGCAGCTTAATCGCGGGGAGCTCCTACAATGAGCAGTTCTTC. Translation gives CASSLIAGSSYNEQFF. Full variable domain (outside the CDR3, taken from reference TRBV11-2 and TRBJ2-1): EAGVAQSPRYKIIEKRQSVAFWCNPISGHATLYWYQQILGQGPKLLIQFQNNGVVDDSQLPKDRFSAERLKGVDSTLKIQPAKLEDSAVYLCASSLIAGSSYNEQFFGPGTRLTVL.

The V call is TRBV19, the J call TRBJ1-1; D is perhaps TRBD1 (6 bases). V lost 10 bases and J lost 0, with 18 bases in between. Germline CDR1 reads LNHDA; CDR2 reads SQIVND (reference sequence). The CDR3 is made up of 15 amino acids. CDR3 protein: CATSRLGQLNTEAFF. For the CDR3, the DNA is TGTGCCACCTCCCGTCTCGGACAGTTGAACACTGAAGCTTTCTTT.

The chain combines TRBV19 with TRBJ2-2; 7 bases match TRBD2. The V and J ends lost 4 bases and 1 base, in that order; junction bases with no gene match: 6. Germline V gene lookup returns CDR1 LNHDA and CDR2 SQIVND (reference sequence). The CDR3 is 16 residues long. The CDR3 sequence: CASSRRGTLNTGELFF. Here the CDR3 DNA reads TGTGCCAGTAGTAGGCGGGGGACCCTGAACACCGGGGAGCTGTTTTTT. The full variable domain, completed using reference TRBV19 and TRBJ2-2, is DGGITQSPKYLFRKEGQNVTLSCEQNLNHDAMYWYRQDPGQGLRLIYYSQIVNDFQKGDIAEGYSVSREKKESFPLTVTSAQKNPTAFYLCASSRRGTLNTGELFFGEGSRLTVL.

The sample holds many counts of this clone. This sequence joins TRBV10-3 and TRBJ2-1, with D perhaps matching TRBD2 (6 bases). This CDR3 is built from 13 residues. Germline CDR1 is ENHRY and CDR2 is SYGVKD. V gave up 5 bases and J gave up 9 bases, with 14 bases separating them. The CDR3 sequence: CAISSGALSEQFF. In nucleotides, the CDR3 is TGTGCCATCAGTTCGGGAGCCCTAAGTGAGCAGTTCTTC.

This clone was recorded a few times. The chain couples TRBV15 to TRBJ1-1; D call uncertain. The germline V gene encodes CDR1 LNHNV and CDR2 YYDKDF (reference sequence). The CDR3 is 13 residues long. V shed 3 bases and J shed 10 bases, with 15 bases lying between them. The CDR3 is CATSRAGSPGAFF. The DNA of the CDR3 is TGTGCCACCAGCAGGGCTGGGTCCCCGGGAGCTTTCTTT.

This clone has a handful of counts. The CDR3 nucleotides read TGTGCCAGCACTCCTGGCCAGCGGGGCCACGAGCAGTACTTC. Its protein is CASTPGQRGHEQYF. This chain joins TRBV9 and TRBJ2-7, with TRBD2 matching 7 bases. CDR1 is SGDLS and CDR2 is YYNGEE in the germline V gene. Losses at the gene ends were 6 bases for V and 5 bases for J; bases not matched to a gene: 11. The length of the CDR3 is 14 residues.

V gene TRBV15 combines with J gene TRBJ1-1, with no clear D. The CDR3 runs to 15 residues. Germline CDR1 LNHNV, CDR2 YYDKDF (reference sequence). The germline V and J ends were trimmed by 6 bases and 6 bases, with 20 bases remaining between them. CDR3 protein: CATRTAFAGVSEAFF. CDR3 in DNA: TGTGCCACCAGAACAGCTTTTGCAGGCGTTTCTGAAGCTTTCTTT.

This clone has just a few counts. The V gene is TRBV7-9, the J gene TRBJ2-7, with D perhaps TRBD2 (5 bases). The V gene lost 3 bases and the J gene lost 0 bases, with 9 bases spanning the gap. CDR1 is SEHNR and CDR2 is FQNEAQ in the germline V gene (reference sequence). The CDR3 has 14 amino acids. The CDR3, as DNA: TGTGCCAGCAGCTTCGGACTTCCCTCCTACGAGCAGTACTTC. Encoded protein: CASSFGLPSYEQYF.